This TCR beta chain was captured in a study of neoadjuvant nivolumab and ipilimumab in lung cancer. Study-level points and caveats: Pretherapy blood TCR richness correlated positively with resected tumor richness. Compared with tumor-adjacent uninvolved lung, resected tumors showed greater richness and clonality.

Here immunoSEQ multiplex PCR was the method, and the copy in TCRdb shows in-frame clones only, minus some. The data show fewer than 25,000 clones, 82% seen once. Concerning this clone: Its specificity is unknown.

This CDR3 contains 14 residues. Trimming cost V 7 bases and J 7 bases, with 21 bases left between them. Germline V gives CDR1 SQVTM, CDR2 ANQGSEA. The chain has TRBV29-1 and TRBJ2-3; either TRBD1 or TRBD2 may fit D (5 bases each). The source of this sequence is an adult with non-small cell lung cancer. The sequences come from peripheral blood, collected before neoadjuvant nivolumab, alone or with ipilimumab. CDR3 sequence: CSATPGPYGNTQYF. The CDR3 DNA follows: TGCAGCGCGACTCCGGGACCCTACGGAAATACGCAGTATTTT.